These T cell receptor beta chains were read from a single sample in a study of blood T cell repertoires in COVID-19. Profiled with immunoSEQ multiplex PCR; TCRdb holds only in-frame clones, not every one. The table has fewer than 250,000 clones, over 70% seen once; the top ten hold roughly 8.8%. Sequences were obtained from peripheral blood. The receptors stem from a woman aged 50 to 60 with acute or convalescent COVID-19. Each CDR3 is given with its conserved first and last residue. A D gene is named only where the DNA matches it firmly. Rows give clone size only sometimes, using once, few, many, or a class for an expanded clone.

TRBV23-1,NA,once,TRBJ2-1,TGCGCCAGCACTAAATTGGGCTATGAGCAGTTCTTC,CASTKLGYEQFF
TRBV5-1,NA,NA,TRBJ1-6,TGCGCCAGCAGCTTGTATGCCGCCAGCTCCTATAATTCACCCCTCCACTTT,CASSLYAASSYNSPLHF
TRBV20-1,TRBD2,once,TRBJ2-2,TGCAGTGCCAGTCCTAGCGGGAGGACCGGGGAGCTGTTTTTT,CSASPSGRTGELFF
TRBV5-4,TRBD2,NA,TRBJ2-2,TGTGCCAGCAGCGCACTAGCGGGTTACGCGAACACCGGGGAGCTGTTTTTT,CASSALAGYANTGELFF
TRBV27,TRBD2,NA,TRBJ2-1,TGTGCCAGCAGTGCCCGCGGGAGATACGACAATGAGCAGTTCTTC,CASSARGRYDNEQFF
TRBV5-4,NA,NA,TRBJ2-7,TGTGCCAGCAGCTTGCCGGCGGGGAAGGGCGAGCAGTACTTC,CASSLPAGKGEQYF
TRBV5-4,NA,once,TRBJ2-3,TGTGCCAGCAGCCTGGGCACAGGGACAGATACGCAGTATTTT,CASSLGTGTDTQYF
TRBV7-2,NA,NA,TRBJ2-3,TGTGCCAGCAGCCCCGCGTGGTACGAGCACACAGATACGCAGTATTTT,CASSPAWYEHTDTQYF
TRBV19,TRBD1,NA,TRBJ2-2,TGTGCCAGTAGCACGAGGGACAGGAACACCGGGGAGCTGTTTTTT,CASSTRDRNTGELFF
TRBV5-1,TRBD1,NA,TRBJ2-7,TGCGCCAGCAGCTTGGGGGGACAGGGTTCCTACGAGCAGTACTTC,CASSLGGQGSYEQYF
TRBV7-9,NA,NA,TRBJ1-2,TGTGCCAGCAGCTTACCAGGGTTGGGCTACACCTTC,CASSLPGLGYTF
TRBV5-1,TRBD2,NA,TRBJ2-3,TGCGCCAGCAGCTTGAGTCCCCCGGGAGGGTCCACAGATACGCAGTATTTT,CASSLSPPGGSTDTQYF
TRBV5-1,NA,NA,TRBJ1-6,TGCGCCAGCAGCTTACAGGGACGCTCGGATTCACCCCTCCACTTT,CASSLQGRSDSPLHF
TRBV24-1,TRBD2,NA,TRBJ2-7,TGTGCCACCAGTGATTTTGGGAGTGCGGGGGAGCCGGGGATCGAGCAGTACTTC,CATSDFGSAGEPGIEQYF
TRBV19,NA,once,TRBJ2-5,TGTGCCAGTAGTATGAGGGGGGAGACCCAGTACTTC,CASSMRGETQYF
TRBV29-1,TRBD1,NA,TRBJ1-1,TGCAGCGTCATAAAACAGGGGGCCAACCCCAAAGAAGCTTTCTTT,CSVIKQGANPKEAFF
TRBV9,NA,NA,TRBJ1-2,TGTGCCAGCAGTTTCCCTCAGGGAGGCTATGGCTACACCTTC,CASSFPQGGYGYTF